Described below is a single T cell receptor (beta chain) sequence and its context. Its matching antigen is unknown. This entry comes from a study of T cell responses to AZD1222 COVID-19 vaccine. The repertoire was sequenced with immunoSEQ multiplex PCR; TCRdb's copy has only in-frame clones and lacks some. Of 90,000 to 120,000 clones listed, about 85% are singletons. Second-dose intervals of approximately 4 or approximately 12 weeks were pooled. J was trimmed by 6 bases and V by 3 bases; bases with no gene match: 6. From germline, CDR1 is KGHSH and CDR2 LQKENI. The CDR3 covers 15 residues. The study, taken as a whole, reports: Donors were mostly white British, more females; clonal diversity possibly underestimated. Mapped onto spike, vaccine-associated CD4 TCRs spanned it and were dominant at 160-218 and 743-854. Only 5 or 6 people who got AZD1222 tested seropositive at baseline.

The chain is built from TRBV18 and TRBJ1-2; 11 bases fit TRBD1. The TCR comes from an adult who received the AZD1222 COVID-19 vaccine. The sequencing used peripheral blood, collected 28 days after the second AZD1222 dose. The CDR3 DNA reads TGTGCCAGCTCACCCCCCGGGACAGGGGGAAATGGCTACACCTTC. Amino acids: CASSPPGTGGNGYTF.